The next 14 T cell receptor beta chains were all read from a single sample in a study of identical twins. TCRdb re-called the 5' RACE reads through MiXCR, storing one row per CDR3 protein. The repertoire has about 730,000 distinct CDR3 sequences, around 20% of them found once; the top ten carry about 4.5%. The same sample was also used in a study of T cells expressing NK-cell markers.

Source material: PBMCs. These receptors all come from a woman in her late teens or twenties in good health.

This clonotype has a count of ten or more. The rearrangement joins TRBV30 to TRBJ1-2, with no clear D. Trimming removed 3 bases from V and 5 bases from J, with 7 bases in between. Germline-derived CDR1 and CDR2 are GTSNPN and SVGIG (reference sequence). The CDR3 spans 11 residues. CDR3 DNA sequence: TGTGCCTGGAGCCCGCGATATGGCTACACCTTC. This sequence encodes CAWSPRYGYTF.

This clonotype came up many times. The CDR3 DNA is TGCAGTGCTGCCAGGGGGACTGAAGCTTTCTTT. Its translation: CSAARGTEAFF. J is TRBJ1-1 and V is TRBV20-1; the match to TRBD1 covers 7 bases. The CDR3 contains 11 residues. Germline CDR1 DFQATT, CDR2 SNEGSKA (reference sequence). V shed 5 bases, J shed 5 bases, and the junction held 2 bases outside the gene matches.

This clonotype came up a few times. The DNA is left out, because the CDR3 cannot be placed on it with certainty; the CDR3 is given as TCRdb lists it. V usage is TRBV4-3 and J usage is TRBJ2-1; no DNA check was done on the table's D call, TRBD1. The CDR3 is 12 amino acids long, termini counted. Looked up from germline, CDR1 is LGHNA and CDR2 is YSLEER. The CDR3 here is CASSFGQGSMFF.

This chain links TRBV7-9 with TRBJ1-2, with D hard to call. This CDR3 has 13 amino acids. V lost 6 bases and J 0 bases, leaving 8 bases between the germline ends. Germline V gene data show CDR1 as SEHNR and CDR2 as FQNEAQ (reference sequence). CDR3: CASSTTTNYGYTF. The CDR3, as DNA: TGTGCCAGCAGTACTACAACTAACTATGGCTACACCTTC.

The V gene is TRBV6-1, the J gene TRBJ2-7; 14 bases line up with TRBD2. This CDR3 contains 16 residues. J was trimmed by 3 bases and V by 5 bases; bases with no gene match: 6. CDR1 is MNHNS and CDR2 is SASEGT in the germline V gene. CDR3 amino acids: CASSTSGTSGSYEQYF. Here the CDR3 DNA reads TGTGCCAGCAGTACCTCCGGGACTAGCGGGAGCTACGAGCAGTACTTC.

This sequence joins TRBV12-3 or TRBV12-4 and TRBJ2-7; D unresolved. V dropped 5 bases and J dropped 0 bases, with 14 bases sitting between them. CDR3 length: 15 amino acids. CDR3 DNA: TGTGCCAGCAGTCGCCTCAGGACCGTCTCCTACGAGCAGTACTTC. Translating gives CASSRLRTVSYEQYF.

This chain uses TRBV5-1 with TRBJ2-7; D is unclear. Trimming cost V 8 bases and J 5 bases, with 5 bases left between them. CDR1 and CDR2 from the germline V gene are SGHRS and YFSETQ. The CDR3 contains 9 residues. Here the CDR3 DNA reads TGCGCCAGGACTGACGAGCAGTACTTC. This sequence encodes CARTDEQYF. The full variable domain, its missing parts supplied by reference TRBV5-1 and TRBJ2-7, is KAGVTQTPRYLIKTRGQQVTLSCSPISGHRSVSWYQQTPGQGLQFLFEYFSETQRNKGNFPGRFSGRQFSNSRSEMNVSTLELGDSALYLCARTDEQYFGPGTRLTVT.

The chain links TRBV3-1 to TRBJ2-3; TRBD2 agrees at 10 bases. CDR1 is LGHDT, CDR2 YNNKEL, per germline (reference sequence). V lost 0 bases to trimming and J lost 5 bases; unmatched junction nucleotides: 14. CDR3 length: 19 amino acids. The CDR3 protein is CASSQDFRSGGAVRDTQYF. CDR3 DNA sequence: TGTGCCAGCAGCCAAGACTTCCGGAGCGGGGGGGCCGTCCGAGATACGCAGTATTTT.

The CDR3 DNA follows: TGTTTCTCTGCCTGCAGCCCGGTCTTCCACAGGGGGCGGGTGGCAGATACGCAGTATTTT. Protein: CFSACSPVFHRGRVADTQYF. The chain links TRBV7-5 to TRBJ2-3; the DNA was not compared with TRBD1, the D call given in the table. TRBV7-5 is assigned pseudogene status. The CDR3 contains 20 residues.

This rearrangement joins TRBV27 to TRBJ2-4, with D tentatively TRBD1 or TRBD2 (6 bases each). The CDR3 has 14 amino acids. Germline assignment: CDR1 MNHEY and CDR2 SMNVEV (reference sequence). The V end was cut by 7 bases, the J end by 5 bases, with 15 bases between. The CDR3 here is CASTSRGVENIQYF. In nucleotides, the CDR3 is TGTGCCAGCACCTCGAGGGGGGTGGAAAACATTCAGTACTTC.

The J gene is TRBJ1-3, the V gene TRBV11-2; 7 nucleotides line up with TRBD1. The length of the CDR3 is 16 residues. Losses at the gene ends were 5 bases for V and 4 bases for J; bases not matched to a gene: 11. Germline values: CDR1 SGHAT, CDR2 FQNNGV. The CDR3, as DNA: TGTGCCAGCAGCCACCTCGGGAGGGGGCTCGGAAACACCATATATTTT. Translating gives CASSHLGRGLGNTIYF.

This clonotype was found a few times. V is TRBV20-1 and J is TRBJ1-3; tentatively, D is TRBD1 (6 bases). The CDR3 is made up of 14 amino acids. Germline CDR1 reads DFQATT; CDR2 reads SNEGSKA (reference sequence). V gave up 5 bases and J gave up 0 bases, with 11 bases separating them. The CDR3: CSAFDRTSGNTIYF. The CDR3 DNA reads TGCAGTGCTTTCGACAGGACCTCTGGAAACACCATATATTTT.

The chain is built from TRBV18 and TRBJ1-5; D unclear. V shed 5 bases and J shed 0 bases, with 14 bases lying between them. CDR1 is KGHSH, CDR2 LQKENI, per germline. This CDR3 has 16 amino acids. In DNA form, the CDR3 reads TGTGCCAGCTCATCGGCGCGGAGCGTTAGCAATCAGCCCCAGCATTTT. This sequence encodes CASSSARSVSNQPQHF.

The rearrangement joins TRBV5-1 to TRBJ2-7; TRBD1 or TRBD2 may be the D gene (5 bases each). V lost 0 bases and J 6 bases, leaving 13 bases between the germline ends. There are 14 residues in the CDR3. CDR1 is SGHRS and CDR2 is YFSETQ in the germline V gene. The CDR3 is CASSLDGARGEQYF. CDR3 bases: TGCGCCAGCAGCTTGGACGGGGCTAGAGGCGAGCAGTACTTC.